The 9 T cell receptor beta chains given below trace back to one sample, sequenced in a study of cytomegalovirus exposure and HLA in healthy donors. Both 60 Vbeta primers and 13 Jbeta primers went into the PCR. Generated by immunoSEQ multiplex PCR, the TCRdb table keeps only in-frame clones and is missing some. The data contain 110,000 or so clones, approximately 80% of them singletons. The sample was PBMCs. These receptors were obtained from a woman aged 25 to 39 in good health and CMV-seropositive.

Comments on this clone: The junction differs from germline at one of its ends, possibly a read error. The chain carries TRBV5-1 and TRBJ2-3, with TRBD1 matching 7 bases. This CDR3 spans 16 amino acids. From germline, CDR1 is SGHRS and CDR2 YFSETQ. CDR3 amino acids: CASSPRTGQSTDTQYF. CDR3 nucleotides: TGCGCTAGCAGCCCCAGGACGGGACAGAGCACAGATACGCAGTATTTT.

The chain recombines TRBV11-3 with TRBJ2-3; D is possibly TRBD1 (5 bases). This CDR3 contains 15 residues. V gave up 2 bases and J gave up 0 bases, with 9 bases separating them. The germline CDR1 and CDR2 sequences are SGHNT and YENEEA. CDR3 nucleotide sequence: TGTGCCAGCAGCTTACGCCAGGGAAGCACAGATACGCAGTATTTT. Residues: CASSLRQGSTDTQYF.

The chain carries TRBV21-1 and TRBJ1-1; the table's D call of TRBD1 was not tested on the DNA. TRBV21-1 is an annotated pseudogene. CDR3 length: 13 residues. The CDR3 here is CASSQGLHTEAFF. The CDR3 DNA sequence: TGTGCCAGCAGTCAGGGGTTGCACACTGAAGCTTTCTTT.

This chain links TRBV19 with TRBJ2-6, with a weak D call TRBD1 (6 bases). CDR3 size: 16 residues. V lost 9 bases and J lost 0, with 15 bases in between. Germline V gene data show CDR1 as LNHDA and CDR2 as SQIVND (reference sequence). The CDR3 DNA reads TGTGCCAGCAAACAGGGTAAAAACTCTGGGGCCAACGTCCTGACTTTC. Its translation: CASKQGKNSGANVLTF.

This chain uses TRBV18 with TRBJ1-3; TRBD1 might be the D (5 bases). The germline V and J ends were trimmed by 2 bases and 0 bases, with 11 bases remaining between them. This CDR3 is 16 amino acids long. Per the germline V gene, CDR1 is KGHSH and CDR2 is LQKENI. The CDR3, as DNA: TGTGCCAGCTCACCATGGAGACAGACCTCTGGAAACACCATATATTTT. This gives the protein CASSPWRQTSGNTIYF.

The chain joins TRBV19 to TRBJ1-3; the D is unclear. The ends were cut back, 6 bases at V and 0 bases at J, with 15 bases in the middle. Germline values: CDR1 LNHDA, CDR2 SQIVND (reference sequence). The length of the CDR3 is 16 residues. Here the CDR3 reads CASRILPGSSGNTIYF. The CDR3 coding sequence is TGTGCCAGTAGAATCCTCCCGGGGAGCTCTGGAAACACCATATATTTT.

This chain joins TRBV7-2 and TRBJ2-1; the match to TRBD2 covers 14 bases. V was pared by 5 bases and J by 8 bases, with 5 bases of the junction left unmatched. CDR1 is SGHTA and CDR2 is FQGNSA in the germline V gene. This CDR3 spans 15 amino acids. CDR3 nucleotide sequence: TGTGCCAGCAGCCCGGGACTAGCGGGAGTTCATGAGCAGTTCTTC. Translated, it gives CASSPGLAGVHEQFF.

The gene calls are TRBV5-4 and TRBJ1-5; D call uncertain. CDR3 size: 14 residues. Trimming removed 4 bases at V and 2 bases at J, with 10 bases between. Germline-derived CDR1 and CDR2 are SGHNT and YYREEE (reference sequence). DNA of the CDR3: TGTGCCAGCAGCCCGGGAGCAGGCAATCAGCCCCAGCATTTT. This codes for CASSPGAGNQPQHF.

CDR3 DNA: TGTGCCAGCAGCACCGGGGCAGGGGGCAACTATGGCTACACCTTC. Protein product: CASSTGAGGNYGYTF. The genes are TRBV28 and TRBJ1-2, with TRBD1 matching over 8 bases. With V trimmed by 6 bases and J by 2 bases, 8 bases remained unmatched. The CDR3 length is 15 residues. The germline CDR1 and CDR2 sequences are MDHEN and SYDVKM.